The entry below describes one T cell receptor beta chain. Germline V gene data show CDR1 as SEHNR and CDR2 as FQNEAQ (reference sequence). V gave up 3 bases and J gave up 13 bases; unmatched junction bases: 8. The CDR3 totals 14 residues. Sequenced by immunoSEQ multiplex PCR; TCRdb stores in-frame clones only, minus some. The sample lists under 300,000 clones; 82% were seen once. The source of the sample is a study of blood T cell repertoires in COVID-19. Study-level background: T cells, B-cell-depleted T cells, or PBMCs supplied cDNA or gDNA.

The TCR sequence derives from a man aged 35-49 years who had recovered from COVID-19. Specimen: PBMCs or T cells enriched from blood (not recorded which). This chain uses TRBV7-9 with TRBJ1-6; 8 bases fit TRBD1. The CDR3 reads CASSLQGASGPLHF. The CDR3 coding sequence is TGTGCCAGCAGCTTGCAGGGGGCTTCGGGCCCCCTCCACTTT.